This TCR beta chain was profiled in a study of tumor-infiltrating lymphocytes in oesophageal squamous cell carcinoma. TCRdb re-called the PCR reads with MiXCR, one entry per CDR3 protein. The sample has over 11,000 distinct CDR3 sequences, roughly half seen once. The V gene's germline CDR1 is SGHTA and CDR2 FQGNSA. The CDR3 contains 14 residues. The rearrangement joins TRBV7-2 to TRBJ1-1; D gene ambiguous. The J call may be wrong; the DNA end is better matched by TRBJ2-2. This sequence originates from a male donor with esophageal squamous cell carcinoma. Sequencing used blood. CDR3 sequence (DNA): TGTGCCAGCAGCTTAGTACCCGGAGTCGGGGAGCTGTTTTTT. It translates to CASSLVPGVGELFF.